The present T cell receptor (beta chain) was sequenced within a study of OX40 agonist ivuxolimab in advanced cancers. Study-level background: Dose-escalation patients suffered from hepatocellular carcinoma, melanoma, renal cell or head and neck cancer. Regarding the study as a whole: Among T cells, CD8+ cells averaged more expanded clones than CD4+ cells.

A single count supports this clone. What it binds is not known. J gave up 0 bases and V 5 bases, and 13 bases lay outside the gene matches. CDR1 is SGHTA, CDR2 FQGNSA, per germline. The CDR3 is made up of 17 amino acids. The assay was immunoSEQ multiplex PCR, and TCRdb's table has in-frame clones only and misses some. The data hold tens of thousands of clones, with around 89% observed a single time. The receptor's source is an adult with an advanced solid tumor such as melanoma, head and neck, liver or kidney cancer. The source was CD4+ or CD8+ T cells sorted from blood, collected in a trial of the OX40 agonist ivuxolimab. The rearrangement uses TRBV7-2 and TRBJ2-7; the match to TRBD1 covers 7 bases. CDR3 coding DNA: TGTGCCAGCAGCCTTCTGCCGGGACAGCACTTCTCCTACGAGCAGTACTTC. As protein: CASSLLPGQHFSYEQYF.